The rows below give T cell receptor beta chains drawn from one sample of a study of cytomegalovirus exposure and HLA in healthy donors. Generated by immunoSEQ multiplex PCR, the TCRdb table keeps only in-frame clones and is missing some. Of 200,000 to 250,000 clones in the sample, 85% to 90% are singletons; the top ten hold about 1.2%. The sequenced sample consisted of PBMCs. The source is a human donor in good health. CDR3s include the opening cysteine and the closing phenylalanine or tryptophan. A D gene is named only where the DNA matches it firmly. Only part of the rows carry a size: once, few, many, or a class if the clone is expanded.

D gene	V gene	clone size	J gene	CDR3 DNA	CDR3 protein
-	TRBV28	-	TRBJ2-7	TGTGCCAGCAGTCTTAGCTCCTACGAGCAGTACTTC	CASSLSSYEQYF
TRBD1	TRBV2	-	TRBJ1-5	TGTGCCAGCAGTCAACGAGCCTTGGACAGGGTTGGACAGCCCCAGCATTTT	CASSQRALDRVGQPQHF
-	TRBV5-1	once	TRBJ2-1	TGCGCCAGCAGCTTGGCCGGGAACTGGCTCAATGAGCAGTTCTTC	CASSLAGNWLNEQFF
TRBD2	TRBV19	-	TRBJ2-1	TGTGCCAGTAGCCCCGGGACTAGATATGAGCAGTTCTTC	CASSPGTRYEQFF
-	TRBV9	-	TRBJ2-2	TGTGCCAGCAGCGTCCAAGTTGGAGCCGGGGAGCTGTTTTTT	CASSVQVGAGELFF
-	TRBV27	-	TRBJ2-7	TGTGCCAGCAGTTTATCTGTATTGGACTTTTCCTACGAGCAGTACTTC	CASSLSVLDFSYEQYF
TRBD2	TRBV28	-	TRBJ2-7	TGTGCCAGCAGTCTCGCCGGGACTAGCGGCTCCTACGAGCAGTACTTC	CASSLAGTSGSYEQYF
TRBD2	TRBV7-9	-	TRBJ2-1	TGTGCCAGCAGCCAGACTAGCGGGAGCCATTTGGGGAATGAGCAGTTCTTC	CASSQTSGSHLGNEQFF
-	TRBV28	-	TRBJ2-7	TGTGCCAGCAGTTCCCCTGCAGGTTTCAGCTCCTACGAGCAGTACTTC	CASSSPAGFSSYEQYF
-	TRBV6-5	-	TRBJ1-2	TGTGCCAGCAGTTACTCAGGCGGGGACTATGGCTACACCTTC	CASSYSGGDYGYTF
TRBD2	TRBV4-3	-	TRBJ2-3	TGCGCCAGCAGCCAAGATCTTGGAGGGAGGGCCACAGATACGCAGTATTTT	CASSQDLGGRATDTQYF
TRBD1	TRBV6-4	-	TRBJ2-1	TGTGCCAGCAGTGACCGGGACAGTACCTACAATGAGCAGTTCTTC	CASSDRDSTYNEQFF
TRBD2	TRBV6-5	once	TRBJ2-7	TGTGCCAGCAGTTACTCTGCTAGCGGTGCCTGCGAGCAGTACTTC	CASSYSASGACEQYF
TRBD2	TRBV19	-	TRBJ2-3	TGTGCCAGTAGTAAACCGGGACTAGCGGAGACAGATACGCAGTATTTT	CASSKPGLAETDTQYF
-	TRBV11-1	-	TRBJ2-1	TGTGCCAGCAGCTTAGATTTAACTAGGTATTGGCAGTTCTTC	CASSLDLTRYWQFF
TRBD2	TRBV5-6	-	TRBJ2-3	TGTGCCAGCAGCGCGGGACTAGCGGACACAGATACGCAGTATTTT	CASSAGLADTDTQYF
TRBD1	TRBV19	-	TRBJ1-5	TGTGCCAGCATGTTAGGGGACAGGGGGTTCAATCAGCCCCAGCATTTT	CASMLGDRGFNQPQHF
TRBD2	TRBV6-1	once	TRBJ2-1	TGTGCCAGCAGCGAATGGGGACTAGCGAACGAGCAGTTCTTC	CASSEWGLANEQFF
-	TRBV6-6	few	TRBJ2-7	TGTGCCAGCAGTCCGACAGGCTACGAGCAGTACTTC	CASSPTGYEQYF
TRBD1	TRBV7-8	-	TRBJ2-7	TGTGCCAGCAGCCTCCGGGACAGGGGGAAGAACTACGAGCAGTACTTC	CASSLRDRGKNYEQYF
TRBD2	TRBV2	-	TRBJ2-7	TGTGCCAGCGGGCGGCTAGCGGAATCCTACGAGCAGTACTTC	CASGRLAESYEQYF
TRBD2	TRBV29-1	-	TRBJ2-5	TGCAGCGTGAGACTAGCGGGAGCTCGGGAGACCCAGTACTTC	CSVRLAGARETQYF
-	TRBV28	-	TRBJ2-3	TGTGCCAGCAGTTTTCCCACCCAGGGTCACGGCCCAGATACGCAGTATTTT	CASSFPTQGHGPDTQYF
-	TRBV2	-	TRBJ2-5	TGTGCCAGCAGTGAGGGTCCGGGAGAGACCCAGTACTTC	CASSEGPGETQYF
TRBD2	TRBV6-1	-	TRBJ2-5	TGTGCCAGCAGTGGCGGACTAGTGGAGACCCAGTACTTC	CASSGGLVETQYF
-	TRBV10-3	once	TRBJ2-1	TGTGCCATCAGTGATTCAAGCGGTCCTAGCTCCTACAATGAGCAGTTCTTC	CAISDSSGPSSYNEQFF
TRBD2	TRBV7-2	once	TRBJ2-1	TGTGCCAGCAGCGTAGCCCCCGGACTAGCGGCCTACAATGAGCAGTTCTTC	CASSVAPGLAAYNEQFF
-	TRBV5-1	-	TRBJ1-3	TGCGCCAGCAGCTTGATCGATTTGGGAGGGACTGGAAACACCATATATTTT	CASSLIDLGGTGNTIYF
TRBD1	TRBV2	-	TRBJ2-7	TGTGCCAGCAGTGAAGAGGGACAGGGAACCTACGAGCAGTACTTC	CASSEEGQGTYEQYF
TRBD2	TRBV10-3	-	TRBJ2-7	TGTGCCATCAGGCGGGAGGCTTACGAGCAGTACTTC	CAIRREAYEQYF
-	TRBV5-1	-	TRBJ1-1	TGCGCCAGCAGCTTGTCAGTCGAAGGTCGGGACACTGAAGCTTTCTTT	CASSLSVEGRDTEAFF
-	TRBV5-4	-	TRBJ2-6	TGTGCCAGCAGCTTGGGGGGGCGGGGGGCCAACGTCCTGACTTTC	CASSLGGRGANVLTF
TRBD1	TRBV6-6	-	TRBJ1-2	TGTGCCAGCAGGTCAGGACAGGGGATCCCCTATGGCTACACCTTC	CASRSGQGIPYGYTF
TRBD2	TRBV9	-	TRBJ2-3	TGTGCCAGCAGCGCCGATAGCGGGAGGGCCTGGGGAGATACGCAGTATTTT	CASSADSGRAWGDTQYF
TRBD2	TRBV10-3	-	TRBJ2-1	TGTGCCATCAGTCCCGGGACTAGCCGTCTTGAGCAGTTCTTC	CAISPGTSRLEQFF
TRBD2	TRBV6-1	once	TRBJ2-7	TGTGCCGGAGGACTAGCGGCCGACTACGAGCAGTACTTC	CAGGLAADYEQYF
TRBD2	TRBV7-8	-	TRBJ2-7	TGTGCCAGCAGGTCCCAGGGGACTAGCGGGAGTCCTAGCTCCTACGAGCAGTACTTC	CASRSQGTSGSPSSYEQYF
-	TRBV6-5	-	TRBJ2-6	TGTGCCAGCAGTCACGGGGCTGGGGCCAACGTCCTGACTTTC	CASSHGAGANVLTF
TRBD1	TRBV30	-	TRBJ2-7	TGTGCCTGGAGTTCGCCCGGGACAGGGAGGTACGAGCAGTACTTC	CAWSSPGTGRYEQYF
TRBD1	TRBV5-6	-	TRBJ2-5	TGTGCCAGCAGCTGGACAGGCGAGGGGGAGACCCAGTACTTC	CASSWTGEGETQYF
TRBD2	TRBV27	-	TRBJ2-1	TGTGCCAGCAGTTTATTTAGGACTAGCGGGAGGGCCTACAATGAGCAGTTCTTC	CASSLFRTSGRAYNEQFF
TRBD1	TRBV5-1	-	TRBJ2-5	TGCGCCAGCAGCGCACAGGGGTCGGAGACCCAGTACTTC	CASSAQGSETQYF
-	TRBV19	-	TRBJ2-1	TGTGCCAGTAGTATAGGAGCGGAACCGGCGGATGAGCAGTTCTTC	CASSIGAEPADEQFF